This note documents a single T cell receptor (beta chain) sequence. This CDR3 has 19 residues. In germline, CDR1 is MRHNA, CDR2 SNTAGT. With V trimmed by 6 bases and J by 2 bases, 20 bases remained unmatched. The PCR used 60 Vbeta and 13 Jbeta primers. Produced via immunoSEQ multiplex PCR; TCRdb's table is partial and in-frame only. The sample includes 300,000 or so clones, approximately 84% of them seen just once. This record comes from a study of cytomegalovirus exposure and HLA in healthy donors. The chain recombines TRBV6-4 with TRBJ2-7; 9 positions match TRBD2. The sequencing input was PBMCs. The receptor was isolated from a woman in her forties in good health and CMV-seropositive. CDR3 residues: CASRSPRVTSGPPAYEQYF. Written as DNA, the CDR3 is TGTGCCAGCAGGTCCCCGAGGGTCACTAGCGGGCCCCCGGCCTACGAGCAGTACTTC.